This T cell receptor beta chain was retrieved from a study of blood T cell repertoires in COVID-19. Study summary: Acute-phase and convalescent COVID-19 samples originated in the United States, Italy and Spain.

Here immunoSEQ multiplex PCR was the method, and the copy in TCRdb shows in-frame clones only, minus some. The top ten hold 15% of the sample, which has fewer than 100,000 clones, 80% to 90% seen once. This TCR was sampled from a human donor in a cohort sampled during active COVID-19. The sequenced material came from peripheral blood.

CDR3 residues: CASSLARVDEQYF. As DNA, the CDR3 is TGTGCCAGCAGCTTAGCGCGGGTCGACGAGCAGTACTTC. V usage is TRBV7-8 and J usage is TRBJ2-7; D perhaps matches TRBD2 (5 bases). Per the germline V gene, CDR1 is SGHVS and CDR2 is FQNEAQ. The CDR3 loop spans 13 amino acids. Trimming pared 0 bases from V and 5 bases from J, leaving 8 bases between.